This T cell receptor (beta chain) was sequenced during a study of beta chain features in type 1 diabetes. Isolated RNA was reverse transcribed in full, so expressed TCRB transcripts were sequenced. Repertoires were generated with immunoSEQ multiplex PCR, while TCRdb's copy carries only in-frame clones and drops some. The table shows some 150,000 clones, with 8.5% to 14% occurring only once. Per germline, CDR1 SQVTM and CDR2 ANQGSEA. V was clipped by 4 bases and J by 5 bases, with 12 bases between them. The CDR3 is 13 amino acids. The chain combines TRBV29-1 with TRBJ1-5; weak D call: TRBD1 (6 bases). This clonotype originated in a young man in good health. The sample comprised central memory CD4+ T cells from blood. The CDR3 sequence is CSVGQATDQPQHF. In DNA form, the CDR3 reads TGCAGCGTTGGACAGGCCACGGATCAGCCCCAGCATTTT.